The sequence of this T cell receptor (beta chain) was determined in a study of technical replicates of blood from several donors (dated by TCRdb to the late 2010s). With regard to this clone: Its antigen has not been determined. Base qualities are not provided; no much larger clone lies one nucleotide away.

Libraries were built with the immunoSEQ multiplex PCR assay. Sourced from immuneACCESS, this table was stored by TCRdb with only in-frame sequences that have V and J called. A share of the clones is absent; for the studies checked, an unresolved V gene accounts for under half, and the remainder has no known explanation. The sample data list about 100,000 clones, and approximately 93% of these were observed just once. In total, the top ten clones hold 0.24% of the sample. Inclusive of the bounding cysteine and phenylalanine, the CDR3 is 13 residues long. Just the 39-base CDR3 DNA is kept, in frame starting at base 1. V is reduced by 6 bases and J by 4 bases, leaving a spacing of 12 bases between them. Based on the germline V gene, the CDR1 and CDR2 sequences are SGHDN and FVKESK.

This TCR came from a human donor in good health. The sequence links TRBV14 to TRBJ1-2, with TRBD1 perhaps the D gene, on 6 matching bases. Sequences were obtained from T cells isolated from PBMCs. This receptor carries the CDR3 CASSPGTIYGYTF. The DNA sequence is given as TGTGCCAGCAGTCCCGGGACAATCTATGGCTACACCTTC.